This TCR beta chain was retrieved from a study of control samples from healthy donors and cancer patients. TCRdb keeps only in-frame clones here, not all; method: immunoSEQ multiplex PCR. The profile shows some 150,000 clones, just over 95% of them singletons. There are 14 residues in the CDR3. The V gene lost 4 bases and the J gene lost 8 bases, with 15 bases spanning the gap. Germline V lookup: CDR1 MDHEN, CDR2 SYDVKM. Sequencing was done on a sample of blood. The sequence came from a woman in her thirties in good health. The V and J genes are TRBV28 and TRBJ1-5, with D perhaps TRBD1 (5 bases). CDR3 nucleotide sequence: TGTGCCAGCAGTTCCCAGGGAGTGTATGAGCCCCAGCATTTT. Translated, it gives CASSSQGVYEPQHF. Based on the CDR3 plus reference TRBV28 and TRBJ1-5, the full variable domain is DVKVTQSSRYLVKRTGEKVFLECVQDMDHENMFWYRQDPGLGLRLIYFSYDVKMKEKGDIPEGYSVSREKKERFSLILESASTNQTSMYLCASSSQGVYEPQHFGDGTRLSIL.